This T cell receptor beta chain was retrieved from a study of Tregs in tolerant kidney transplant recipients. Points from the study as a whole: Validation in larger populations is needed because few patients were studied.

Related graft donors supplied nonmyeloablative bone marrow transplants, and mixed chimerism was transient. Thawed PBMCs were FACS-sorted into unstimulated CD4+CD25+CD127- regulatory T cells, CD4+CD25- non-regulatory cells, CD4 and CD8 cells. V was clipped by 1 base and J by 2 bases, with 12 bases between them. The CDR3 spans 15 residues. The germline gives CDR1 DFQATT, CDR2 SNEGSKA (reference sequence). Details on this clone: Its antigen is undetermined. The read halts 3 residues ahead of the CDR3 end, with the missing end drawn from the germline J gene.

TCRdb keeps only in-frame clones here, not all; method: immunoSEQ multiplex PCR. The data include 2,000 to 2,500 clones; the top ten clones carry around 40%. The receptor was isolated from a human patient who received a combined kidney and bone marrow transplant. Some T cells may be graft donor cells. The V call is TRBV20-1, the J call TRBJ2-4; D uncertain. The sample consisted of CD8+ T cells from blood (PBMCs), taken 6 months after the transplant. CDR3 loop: CSARVHSESKNIQYF. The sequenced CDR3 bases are TGCAGTGCTAGAGTTCACAGTGAGTCCAAAAACATT.